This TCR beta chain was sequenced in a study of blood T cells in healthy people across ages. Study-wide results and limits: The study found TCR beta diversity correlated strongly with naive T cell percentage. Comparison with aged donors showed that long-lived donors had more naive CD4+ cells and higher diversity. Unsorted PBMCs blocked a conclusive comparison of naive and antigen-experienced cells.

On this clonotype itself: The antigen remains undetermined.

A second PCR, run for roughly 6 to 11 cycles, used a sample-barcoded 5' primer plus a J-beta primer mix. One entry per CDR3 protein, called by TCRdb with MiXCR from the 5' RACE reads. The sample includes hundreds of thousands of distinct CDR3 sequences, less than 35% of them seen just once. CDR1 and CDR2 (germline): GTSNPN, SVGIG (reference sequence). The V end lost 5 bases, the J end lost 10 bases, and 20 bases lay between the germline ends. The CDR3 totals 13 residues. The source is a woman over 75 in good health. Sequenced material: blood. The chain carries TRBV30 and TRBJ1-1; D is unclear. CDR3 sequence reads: CAWGQAGTPSAFF. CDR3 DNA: TGTGCCTGGGGCCAGGCGGGCACTCCCTCAGCTTTCTTT.